These 18 T cell receptor beta chains were sequenced from one sample in a study of response to subunit inactivated influenza vaccine. TCRdb used MiXCR to reprocess the RT-PCR reads, holding one entry per CDR3 protein. The sample holds some 570,000 distinct CDR3 sequences; about 11% are singletons and the top ten take 8% to 13%. These records were also assigned to another study, of T cells expressing NK-cell markers. From that study: UMI-tagged 5'RACE template switching yielded the TCR beta cDNA.

The material was PBMCs from blood, obtained on the day of vaccination. These receptors originate from a man aged 45-65 years who received an inactivated influenza vaccine.

This clonotype has only a few counts. The gene calls are TRBV20-1 and TRBJ2-7; perhaps D is TRBD1 or TRBD2 (5 bases each). V was trimmed by 1 base and J by 4 bases, leaving 17 bases between them. This CDR3 spans 15 amino acids. The germline V gene encodes CDR1 DFQATT and CDR2 SNEGSKA (reference sequence). The CDR3 loop reads CSARAERGFLYEQYF. In DNA form, the CDR3 reads TGCAGTGCTAGAGCTGAGAGGGGCTTCCTTTACGAGCAGTACTTC.

This clonotype was counted many times. The rearrangement links TRBV5-1 to TRBJ1-1, with D unresolved. CDR1 SGHRS and CDR2 YFSETQ come from the germline V gene. This CDR3 spans 14 amino acids. Trimming shortened V by 6 bases and J by 1 base, and 13 bases separated the two germline ends. The CDR3 region is CASTPGGPNTEAFF. The DNA of the CDR3 is TGCGCCAGCACCCCCGGAGGACCGAACACTGAAGCTTTCTTT.

The gene calls are TRBV11-2 and TRBJ2-5, with no clear D. The CDR3 totals 15 residues. V shed 5 bases and J shed 5 bases, with 18 bases lying between them. Looked up from germline, CDR1 is SGHAT and CDR2 is FQNNGV. The CDR3 bases are TGTGCCAGCAGCCTCAACCGGGCCCCCCGTGAGACCCAGTACTTC. Translated, it gives CASSLNRAPRETQYF.

This clonotype was detected only a few times. The chain carries TRBV5-1 and TRBJ2-7; D is undetermined. V lost 4 bases and J lost 0, with 17 bases in between. The CDR3 has 16 amino acids. The V gene's germline CDR1 is SGHRS and CDR2 YFSETQ. The CDR3 DNA reads TGCGCCAGCAGCACTGCAGACCCGTGGCCCTCCTACGAGCAGTACTTC. Encoded protein: CASSTADPWPSYEQYF.

This sequence joins TRBV7-2 and TRBJ1-2; a possible D gene is TRBD1 (5 bases). The CDR3 totals 14 residues. In germline, CDR1 is SGHTA, CDR2 FQGNSA. Trimming shortened V by 0 bases and J by 6 bases, and 11 bases separated the two germline ends. The CDR3 DNA is TGTGCCAGCAGCTTAGCCGGGGGTAAGAATGGCTACACCTTC. Translated, it gives CASSLAGGKNGYTF.

V and J are TRBV2 and TRBJ1-1; TRBD1 agrees at 8 bases. The ends lost 6 bases at V and 0 bases at J; junction bases unmatched: 6. CDR3 length equals 15 residues. CDR1 SNHLY and CDR2 FYNNEI come from the germline V gene. The CDR3 nucleotides are TGTGCCAGCAGGGCAGGGGGCATCGTGAACACTGAAGCTTTCTTT. It translates to CASRAGGIVNTEAFF. Full variable domain (remainder filled in from reference TRBV2 and TRBJ1-1): EPEVTQTPSHQVTQMGQEVILRCVPISNHLYFYWYRQILGQKVEFLVSFYNNEISEKSEIFDDQFSVERPDGSNFTLKIRSTKLEDSAMYFCASRAGGIVNTEAFFGQGTRLTVV.

This clonotype was seen only a few times. The chain joins TRBV14 to TRBJ1-6; 8 bases are shared with TRBD1. The germline V gene has CDR1 SGHDN and CDR2 FVKESK. The CDR3 consists of 15 residues. The junction had 12 bases not matched to a gene; V was cut back by 4 bases and J by 13 bases. The CDR3 DNA reads TGTGCCAGCAGCCGCCAGACAGGGGCAGGGTCTCCCCTCCACTTT. Its protein is CASSRQTGAGSPLHF.

The V and J genes are TRBV3-1 and TRBJ2-6, with 7 bases that match TRBD1. V shed 1 base and J 1 base; nucleotides not matched to a gene: 4. This CDR3 region has 17 residues. The germline gives CDR1 LGHDT, CDR2 YNNKEL (reference sequence). The CDR3 nucleotides read TGTGCCAGCAGCCAAGGAGGCAGGGGGTCTGGGGCCAACGTCCTGACTTTC. Its translation: CASSQGGRGSGANVLTF.

In its sample, this clonotype was seen many times. The V and J genes are TRBV28 and TRBJ1-2; 9 bases are a match to TRBD1. CDR3 size: 13 residues. Germline CDR1 is MDHEN and CDR2 is SYDVKM. The V segment lost 6 bases and the J segment 8 bases; nucleotides outside the gene matches: 7. The CDR3 here is CASSPRDRVGYTF. In DNA, the CDR3 is TGTGCCAGCAGCCCCCGGGACAGGGTGGGCTACACCTTC.

This clonotype appeared a few times. The chain employs TRBV4-3 and TRBJ2-5; D is unresolved. The length of the CDR3 is 13 residues. CDR1 is LGHNA and CDR2 is YSLEER in the germline V gene. Trimming left V 2 bases short and J 5 bases short, with 9 bases between. Written as DNA, the CDR3 is TGCGCCAGCAGCCAATACAGTTCTGAGACCCAGTACTTC. It is translated as CASSQYSSETQYF.

This clonotype turned up a few times. No conserved phenylalanine or tryptophan ends this CDR3, so it is likely a read error. The limits of the CDR3 on the DNA are not certain, so only TCRdb's listed CDR3 is given. The CDR3 loop is CASTGTDPD. V usage is TRBV21-1 and J usage is TRBJ2-7; the table names TRBD2, a call not compared with the DNA. TRBV21-1 corresponds to a pseudogene. Including both end residues, the CDR3 is 9 amino acids long.

This clonotype was detected a few times. The V and J genes are TRBV3-1 and TRBJ2-3, with D perhaps matching TRBD2 (6 bases). V dropped 2 bases and J dropped 2 bases, with 14 bases sitting between them. This CDR3 spans 16 amino acids. Germline CDR1 reads LGHDT; CDR2 reads YNNKEL (reference sequence). CDR3 region: CASSQMGGSNTDTQYF. Written as DNA, the CDR3 is TGTGCCAGCAGCCAAATGGGGGGATCTAACACAGATACGCAGTATTTT.

This chain links TRBV27 with TRBJ2-1; D is ambiguous. CDR3 length equals 12 residues. Germline V gene data show CDR1 as MNHEY and CDR2 as SMNVEV (reference sequence). Trimming shortened V by 8 bases and J by 10 bases, and 15 bases separated the two germline ends. The CDR3 nucleotides read TGTGCCAGCGGGAACTGGCCCGAGGAGCAGTTCTTC. It translates to CASGNWPEEQFF.

This clonotype was observed many times. The V gene is TRBV29-1, the J gene TRBJ1-1; 9 bases are a match to TRBD1. Germline V lookup: CDR1 SQVTM, CDR2 ANQGSEA. CDR3 length equals 14 residues. Trimming removed 0 bases from V and 7 bases from J; junction bases left unmatched: 6. The CDR3 loop reads CSVEDFTGGFEAFF. CDR3 nucleotide sequence: TGCAGCGTTGAAGATTTCACAGGGGGCTTTGAAGCTTTCTTT. Full variable domain (missing parts from reference TRBV29-1 and TRBJ1-1): SAVISQKPSRDICQRGTSLTIQCQVDSQVTMMFWYRQQPGQSLTLIATANQGSEATYESGFVIDKFPISRPNLTFSTLTVSNMSPEDSSIYLCSVEDFTGGFEAFFGQGTRLTVV.

This clonotype was counted a few times. J is TRBJ2-6 and V is TRBV2; D gene ambiguous. V dropped 2 bases and J dropped 2 bases, with 4 bases sitting between them. CDR3 length equals 14 residues. Germline values: CDR1 SNHLY, CDR2 FYNNEI. CDR3 loop: CASSERAGANVLTF. In DNA form, the CDR3 reads TGTGCCAGCAGTGAACGGGCTGGGGCCAACGTCCTGACTTTC.

There are a few counts of this clonotype. The chain joins TRBV9 to TRBJ1-2, with 10 bases lining up with TRBD1. CDR3 length: 14 amino acids. The J segment lost 8 bases and the V segment lost 0 bases, leaving 4 bases of the junction unmatched. CDR1 and CDR2 from the germline V gene are SGDLS and YYNGEE. This CDR3 reads CASSVGRQGAGYTF. CDR3 in DNA: TGTGCCAGCAGCGTAGGTCGACAGGGGGCCGGCTACACCTTC.

This clonotype was seen a few times. V gene TRBV6-2 or TRBV6-3 combines with J gene TRBJ1-2; D remains ambiguous. V gave up 6 bases and J gave up 1 base, with 12 bases separating them. The germline V gene has CDR1 MNHEY and CDR2 SVGEGT. The CDR3 totals 14 residues. As DNA, the CDR3 is TGTGCCAGCAGGCCCGCGCCGAGTAACTATGGCTACACCTTC. It yields the protein CASRPAPSNYGYTF.

This clonotype was picked up many times. J is TRBJ2-5 and V is TRBV10-2; D unresolved. The germline V gene encodes CDR1 WSHSY and CDR2 SAAADI. The CDR3 covers 12 residues. The V and J ends lost 3 bases and 5 bases respectively, with 7 bases between them. For the CDR3, the DNA is TGCGCCAGCAGTGATATCAGGGAGACCCAGTACTTC. Protein product: CASSDIRETQYF.